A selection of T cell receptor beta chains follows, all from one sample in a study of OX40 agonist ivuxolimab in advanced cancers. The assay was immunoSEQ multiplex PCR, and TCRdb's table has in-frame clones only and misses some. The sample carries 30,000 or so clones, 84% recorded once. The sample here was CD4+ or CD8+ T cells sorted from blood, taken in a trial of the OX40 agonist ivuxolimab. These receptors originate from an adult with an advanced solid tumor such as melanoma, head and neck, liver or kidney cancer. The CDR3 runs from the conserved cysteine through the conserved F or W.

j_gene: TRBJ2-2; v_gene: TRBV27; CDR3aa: CASSPRAWNTGELFF
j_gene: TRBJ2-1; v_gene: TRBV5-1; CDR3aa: CASSVGQYNEQFF
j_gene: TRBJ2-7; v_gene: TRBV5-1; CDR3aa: CASSSKDRGSYEQYF
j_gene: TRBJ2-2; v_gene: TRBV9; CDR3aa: CASSRGGNTGELFF
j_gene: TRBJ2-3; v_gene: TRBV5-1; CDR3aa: CASSTEGGFTDTQYF
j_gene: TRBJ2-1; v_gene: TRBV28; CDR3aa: CASSLGKREVNEQFF
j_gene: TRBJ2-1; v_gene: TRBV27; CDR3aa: CASSWGGNEQFF
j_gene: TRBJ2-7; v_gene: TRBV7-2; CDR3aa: CASSLERGSYEQYF
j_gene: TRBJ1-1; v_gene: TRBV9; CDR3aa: CASSPPSQEEAFF
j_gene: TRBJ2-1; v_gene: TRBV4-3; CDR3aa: CASSTRDRGLVPYNEQFF
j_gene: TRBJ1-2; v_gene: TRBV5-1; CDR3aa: CASSFYPGDVYGYTF
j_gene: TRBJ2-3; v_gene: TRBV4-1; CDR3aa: CASSLSGRVGDTQYF
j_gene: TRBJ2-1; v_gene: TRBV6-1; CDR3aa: CASSATSGRISNEQFF
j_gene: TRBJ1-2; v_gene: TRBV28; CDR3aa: CASSLGPAAYGYTF
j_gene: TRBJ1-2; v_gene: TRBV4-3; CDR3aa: CASSQDDFVGTEPYGYTF
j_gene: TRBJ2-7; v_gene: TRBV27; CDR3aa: CASSSRLLGGFYEQYF
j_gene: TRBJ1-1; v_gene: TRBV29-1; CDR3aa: CSVEGGPVGTEAFF
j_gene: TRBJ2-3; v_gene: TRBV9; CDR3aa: CASSSPARGLDTQYF
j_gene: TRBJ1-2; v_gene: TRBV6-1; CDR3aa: CASSAGPNYGYTF
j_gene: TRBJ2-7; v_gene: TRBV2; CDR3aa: CASSSNPYEQYF
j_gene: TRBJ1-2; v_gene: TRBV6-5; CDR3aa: CASSSGGWRYGYTF
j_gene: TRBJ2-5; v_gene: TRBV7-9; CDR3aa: CASKGGRETQYF
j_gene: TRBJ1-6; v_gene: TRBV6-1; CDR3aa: CASIILTGGNSPLHF
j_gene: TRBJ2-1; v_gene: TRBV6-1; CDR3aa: CASNDGTEYNEQFF
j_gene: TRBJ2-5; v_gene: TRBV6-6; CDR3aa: CASSSFGQQETQYF
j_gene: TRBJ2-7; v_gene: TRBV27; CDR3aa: CASSGGLAGGPIHEQYF
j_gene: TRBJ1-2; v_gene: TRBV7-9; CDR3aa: CASSLAVNYGYTF
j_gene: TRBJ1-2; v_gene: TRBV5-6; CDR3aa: CASSTIGGYTF
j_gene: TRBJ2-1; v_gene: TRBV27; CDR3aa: CASSLGLAGSPNEQFF
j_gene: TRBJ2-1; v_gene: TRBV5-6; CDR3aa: CASTLGAYNEQFF
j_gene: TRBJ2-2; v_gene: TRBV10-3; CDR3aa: CAISDEDGANTGELFF
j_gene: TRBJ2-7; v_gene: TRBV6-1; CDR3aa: CASSEATGGVREQYF
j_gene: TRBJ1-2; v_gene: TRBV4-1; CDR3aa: CASSQDPGKNYGYTF
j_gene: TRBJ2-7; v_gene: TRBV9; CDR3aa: CASSAGQGRSSYEQYF
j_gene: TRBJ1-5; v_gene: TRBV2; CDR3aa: CASSEGSQSNQPQHF
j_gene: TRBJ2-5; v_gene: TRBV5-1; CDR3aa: CASSLSRTAQETQYF
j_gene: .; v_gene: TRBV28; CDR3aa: CASSFRGVYYEQYF
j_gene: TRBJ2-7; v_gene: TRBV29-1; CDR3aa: CSVATGAAYEQYF
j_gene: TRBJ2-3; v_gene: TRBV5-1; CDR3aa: CASSTDRYPTDTQYF
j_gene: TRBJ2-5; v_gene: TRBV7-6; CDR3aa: CASSLYMSSGSGETQYF
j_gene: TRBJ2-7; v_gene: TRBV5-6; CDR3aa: CASSLGTRRVYEQYF
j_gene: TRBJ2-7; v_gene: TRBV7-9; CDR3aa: CASSRSGTSGTYEQYF
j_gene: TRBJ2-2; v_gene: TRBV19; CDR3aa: CASSTRDRNTGELFF
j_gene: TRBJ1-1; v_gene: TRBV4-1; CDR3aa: CASSQWTANTEAFF
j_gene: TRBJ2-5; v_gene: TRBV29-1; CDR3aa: CSVISSGGAGETQYF
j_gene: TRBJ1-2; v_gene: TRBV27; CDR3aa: CASRYPRGSYTF
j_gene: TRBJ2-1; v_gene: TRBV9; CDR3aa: CASSAGQGVVNEQFF